The entry that follows covers one T cell receptor (beta chain) sequence. No antigen is known for it. This CDR3 is built from 15 residues. V shed 0 bases and J 4 bases; nucleotides not matched to a gene: 2. Germline V gives CDR1 WNHNN, CDR2 SYGVQD (reference sequence). The sample belongs to a study of somatic mutations in cytotoxic T cells in rheumatoid arthritis. Study-level information: A roughly 30 ml EDTA sample of patient blood was drawn right after diagnosis, before any treatment.

In the original analysis: Matches were rare between published virus-specific TCRB sequences and patient CD8+ clones exceeding 1%. The protocol was immunoSEQ multiplex PCR, while the TCRdb copy is restricted to in-frame clones and leaves out a portion. The DNA gave D and trimming, while V, J and clone size come from that table. The sample shows 15,000 or so clones, about 93% of them seen only once. Study-level points and caveats: About an eighth of the roughly 60 patients had a largest CD8+ clone above 20% of CD8+ cells.

Input material: CD4+ T cells sorted from blood. This clonotype was sampled from a man aged 70-80 years with rheumatoid arthritis. The chain employs TRBV10-1 and TRBJ2-4; TRBD2 agrees at 8 bases. CDR3 residues: CASSESSSGKNIQYF. Here the CDR3 DNA reads TGCGCCAGCAGTGAGTCGTCTAGCGGGAAAAACATTCAGTACTTC.